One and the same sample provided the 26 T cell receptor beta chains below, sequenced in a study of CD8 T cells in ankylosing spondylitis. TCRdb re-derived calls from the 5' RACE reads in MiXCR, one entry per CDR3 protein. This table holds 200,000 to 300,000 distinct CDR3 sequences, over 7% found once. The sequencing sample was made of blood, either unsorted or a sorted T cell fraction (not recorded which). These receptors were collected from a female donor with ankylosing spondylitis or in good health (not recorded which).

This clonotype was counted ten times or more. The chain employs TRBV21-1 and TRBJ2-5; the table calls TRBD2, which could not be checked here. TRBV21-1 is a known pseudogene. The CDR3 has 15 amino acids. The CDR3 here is CASSKRRGGTETQYF. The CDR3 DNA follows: TGTGCCAGCAGCAAAAGACGTGGAGGGACAGAGACCCAGTACTTC.

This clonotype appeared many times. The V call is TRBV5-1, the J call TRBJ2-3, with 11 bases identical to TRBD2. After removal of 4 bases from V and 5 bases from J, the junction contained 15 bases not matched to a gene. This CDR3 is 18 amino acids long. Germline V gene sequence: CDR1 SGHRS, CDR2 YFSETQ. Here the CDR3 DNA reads TGCGCCAGCAGCCCCGCTAGCGGGAGGTCGGGTACGGGAGATACGCAGTATTTT. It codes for CASSPASGRSGTGDTQYF.

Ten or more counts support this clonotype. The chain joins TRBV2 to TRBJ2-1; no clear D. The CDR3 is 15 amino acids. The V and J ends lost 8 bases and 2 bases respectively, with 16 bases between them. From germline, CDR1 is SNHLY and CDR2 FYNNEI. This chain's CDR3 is CASDALSVTYNEQFF. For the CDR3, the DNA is TGTGCCAGCGACGCGCTCTCAGTCACCTACAATGAGCAGTTCTTC.

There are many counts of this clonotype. In DNA, the CDR3 is TGTGCCAGCAGCCCGGCGGGCGGGAGTCGCGATGAGCAGTTCTTC. The encoded protein is CASSPAGGSRDEQFF. The rearrangement uses TRBV7-2 and TRBJ2-1; 7 nucleotides match TRBD2. The CDR3 sequence is 15 residues long. The germline V gene encodes CDR1 SGHTA and CDR2 FQGNSA. Losses at the gene ends were 5 bases for V and 8 bases for J; bases not matched to a gene: 12.

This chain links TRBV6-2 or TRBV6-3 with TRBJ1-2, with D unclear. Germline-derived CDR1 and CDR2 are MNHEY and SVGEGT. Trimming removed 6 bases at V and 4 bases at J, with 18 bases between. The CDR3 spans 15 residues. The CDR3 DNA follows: TGTGCCAGCAGCCTCAACAACAAACGGACCTATGGCTACACCTTC. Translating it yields CASSLNNKRTYGYTF.

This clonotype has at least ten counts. The CDR3 DNA reads as TGTGCCAGCAGCCAAGACAGCCGAGTATCTCGAGTAGAGCAGTACTTC. Amino acids: CASSQDSRVSRVEQYF. V gene TRBV3-1 combines with J gene TRBJ2-7, with D hard to call. V lost 0 bases to trimming and J lost 7 bases, with 19 bases between them. CDR3 size: 16 residues. Germline loops: CDR1 LGHDT, CDR2 YNNKEL (reference sequence).

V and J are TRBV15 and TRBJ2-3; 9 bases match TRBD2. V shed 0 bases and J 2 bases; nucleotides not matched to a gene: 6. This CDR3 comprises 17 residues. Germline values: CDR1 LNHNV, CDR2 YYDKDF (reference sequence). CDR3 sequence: CATSRDRREGLTDTQYF. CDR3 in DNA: TGTGCCACCAGCAGAGATCGGCGGGAGGGTCTCACAGATACGCAGTATTTT.

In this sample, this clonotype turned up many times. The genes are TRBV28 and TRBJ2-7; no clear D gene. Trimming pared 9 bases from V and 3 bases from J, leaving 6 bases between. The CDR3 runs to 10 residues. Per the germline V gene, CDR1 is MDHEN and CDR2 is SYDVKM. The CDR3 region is CASSDYEQYF. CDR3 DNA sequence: TGTGCCAGTTCTGACTACGAGCAGTACTTC.

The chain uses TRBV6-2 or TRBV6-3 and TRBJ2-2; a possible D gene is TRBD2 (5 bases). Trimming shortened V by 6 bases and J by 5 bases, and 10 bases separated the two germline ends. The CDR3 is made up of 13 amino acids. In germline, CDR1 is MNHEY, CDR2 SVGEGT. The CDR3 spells CASRRAGTGELFF. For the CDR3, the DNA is TGTGCCAGCAGGAGGGCCGGGACCGGGGAGCTGTTTTTT.

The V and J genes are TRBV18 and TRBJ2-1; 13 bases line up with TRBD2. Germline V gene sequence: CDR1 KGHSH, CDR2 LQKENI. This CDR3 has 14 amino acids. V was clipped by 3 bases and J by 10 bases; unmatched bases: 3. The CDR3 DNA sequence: TGTGCCAGCTCACCCGGACTAGCGGGAGAAGAGCAGTTCTTC. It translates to CASSPGLAGEEQFF.

CDR3 coding DNA: TGTGCCAGCAGCCTCGCCGGAGGGCCCGGACATGAGCAGTTCTTC. Protein: CASSLAGGPGHEQFF. This rearrangement joins TRBV7-2 to TRBJ2-1, with D maybe TRBD2 (6 bases). The CDR3 runs 15 residues. Germline V lookup: CDR1 SGHTA, CDR2 FQGNSA. With 5 bases removed from V and 8 bases from J, the gap between germline ends came to 19 bases.

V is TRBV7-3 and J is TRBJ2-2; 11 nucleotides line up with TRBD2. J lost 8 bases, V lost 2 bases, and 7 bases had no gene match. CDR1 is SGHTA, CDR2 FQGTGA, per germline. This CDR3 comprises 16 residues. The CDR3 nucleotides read TGTGCCAGCAGCTTAGAGACTAGCGGGAAGAAAGGGGAGCTGTTTTTT. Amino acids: CASSLETSGKKGELFF.

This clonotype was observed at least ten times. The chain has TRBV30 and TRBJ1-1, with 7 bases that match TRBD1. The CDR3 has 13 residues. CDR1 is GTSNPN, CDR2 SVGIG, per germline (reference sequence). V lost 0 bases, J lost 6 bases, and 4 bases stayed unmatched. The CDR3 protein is CAWSVRQGAEAFF. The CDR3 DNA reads TGTGCCTGGAGTGTACGGCAGGGGGCTGAAGCTTTCTTT.

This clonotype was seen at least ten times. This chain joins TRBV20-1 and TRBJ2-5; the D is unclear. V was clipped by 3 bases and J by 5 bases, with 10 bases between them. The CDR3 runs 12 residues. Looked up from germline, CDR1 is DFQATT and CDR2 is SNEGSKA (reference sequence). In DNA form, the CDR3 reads TGCAGTGCTAGGATTTTTGAGGAGACCCAGTACTTC. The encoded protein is CSARIFEETQYF.

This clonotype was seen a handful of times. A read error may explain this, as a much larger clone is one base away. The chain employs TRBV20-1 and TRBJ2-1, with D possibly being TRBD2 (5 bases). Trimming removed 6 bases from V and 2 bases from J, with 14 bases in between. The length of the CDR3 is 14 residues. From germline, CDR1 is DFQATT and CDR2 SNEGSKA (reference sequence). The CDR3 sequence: CSAPSSGPYNEQFF. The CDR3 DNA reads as TGCAGTGCCCCGTCGAGCGGACCCTACAATGAGCAGTTCTTC.

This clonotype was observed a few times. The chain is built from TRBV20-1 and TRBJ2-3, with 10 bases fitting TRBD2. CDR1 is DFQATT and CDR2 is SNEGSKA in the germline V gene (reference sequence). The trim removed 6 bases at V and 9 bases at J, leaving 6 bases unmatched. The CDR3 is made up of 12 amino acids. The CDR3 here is CSALAGAATQYF. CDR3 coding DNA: TGCAGTGCGCTAGCGGGAGCCGCCACGCAGTATTTT.

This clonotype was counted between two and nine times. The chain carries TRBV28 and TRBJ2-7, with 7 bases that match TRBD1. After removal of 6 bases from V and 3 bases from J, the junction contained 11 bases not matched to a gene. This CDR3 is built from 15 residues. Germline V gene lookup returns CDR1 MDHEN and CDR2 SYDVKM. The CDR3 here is CASSPSTGTVYEQYF. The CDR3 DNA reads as TGTGCCAGCAGCCCCTCTACCGGGACAGTCTACGAGCAGTACTTC.

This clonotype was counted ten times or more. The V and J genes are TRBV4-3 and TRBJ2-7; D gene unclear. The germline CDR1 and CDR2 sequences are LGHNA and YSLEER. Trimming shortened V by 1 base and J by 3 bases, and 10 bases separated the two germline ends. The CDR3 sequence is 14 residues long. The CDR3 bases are TGCGCCAGCAGCCAAGGCAGGTACGACTACGAGCAGTACTTC. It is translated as CASSQGRYDYEQYF.

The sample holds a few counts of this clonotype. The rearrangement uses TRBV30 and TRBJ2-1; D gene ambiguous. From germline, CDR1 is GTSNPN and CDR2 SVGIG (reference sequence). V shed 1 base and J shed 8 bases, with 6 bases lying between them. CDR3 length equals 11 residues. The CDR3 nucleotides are TGTGCCTGGAGTGCCGTGGATGAGCAGTTCTTC. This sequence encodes CAWSAVDEQFF.

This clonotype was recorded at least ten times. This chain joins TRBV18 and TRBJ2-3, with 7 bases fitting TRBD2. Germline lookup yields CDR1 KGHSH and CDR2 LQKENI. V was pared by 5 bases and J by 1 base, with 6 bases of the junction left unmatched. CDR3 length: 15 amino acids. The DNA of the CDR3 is TGTGCCAGCTCAAGAGACCGGGAGGGCACAGATACGCAGTATTTT. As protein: CASSRDREGTDTQYF.

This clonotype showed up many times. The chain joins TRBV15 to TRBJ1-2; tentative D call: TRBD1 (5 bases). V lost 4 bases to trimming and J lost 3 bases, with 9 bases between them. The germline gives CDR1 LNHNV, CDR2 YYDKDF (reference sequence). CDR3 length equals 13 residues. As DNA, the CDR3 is TGTGCCACCAGCACAGGGCAGCACTATGGCTACACCTTC. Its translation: CATSTGQHYGYTF.

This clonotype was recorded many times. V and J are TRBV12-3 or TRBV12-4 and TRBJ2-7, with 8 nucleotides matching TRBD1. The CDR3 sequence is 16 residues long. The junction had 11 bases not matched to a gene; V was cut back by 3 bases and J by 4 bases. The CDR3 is CASSFSTRTGRYEQYF. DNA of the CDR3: TGTGCCAGCAGTTTTTCGACCCGGACAGGGCGGTACGAGCAGTACTTC.

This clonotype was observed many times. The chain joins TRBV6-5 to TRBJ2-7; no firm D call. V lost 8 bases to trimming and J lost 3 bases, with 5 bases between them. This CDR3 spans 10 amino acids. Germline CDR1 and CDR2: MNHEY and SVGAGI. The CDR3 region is CASGLYEQYF. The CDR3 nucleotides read TGTGCCAGCGGCCTCTACGAGCAGTACTTC.

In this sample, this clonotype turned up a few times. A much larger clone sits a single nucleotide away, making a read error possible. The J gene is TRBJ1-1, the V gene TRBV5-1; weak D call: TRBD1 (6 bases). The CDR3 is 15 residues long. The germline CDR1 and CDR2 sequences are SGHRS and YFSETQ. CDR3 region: CSSSLVLGANTEAFF. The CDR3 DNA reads TGCTCCAGCAGCTTGGTGCTGGGGGCGAACACTGAAGCTTTCTTT.

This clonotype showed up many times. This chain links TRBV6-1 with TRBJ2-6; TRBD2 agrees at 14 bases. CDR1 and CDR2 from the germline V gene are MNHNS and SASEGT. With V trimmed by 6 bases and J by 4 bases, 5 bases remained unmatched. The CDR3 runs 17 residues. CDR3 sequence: CASRPGTSGRGANVLTF. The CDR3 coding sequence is TGTGCCAGCAGGCCCGGGACTAGCGGGAGAGGGGCCAACGTCCTGACTTTC.

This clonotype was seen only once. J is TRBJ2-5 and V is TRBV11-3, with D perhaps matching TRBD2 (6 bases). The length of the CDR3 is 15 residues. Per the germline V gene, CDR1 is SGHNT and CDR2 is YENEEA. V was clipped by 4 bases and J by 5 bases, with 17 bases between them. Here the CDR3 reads CASSSGLAGIETQYF. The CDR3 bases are TGTGCCAGCAGCTCCGGACTGGCGGGGATTGAGACCCAGTACTTC.